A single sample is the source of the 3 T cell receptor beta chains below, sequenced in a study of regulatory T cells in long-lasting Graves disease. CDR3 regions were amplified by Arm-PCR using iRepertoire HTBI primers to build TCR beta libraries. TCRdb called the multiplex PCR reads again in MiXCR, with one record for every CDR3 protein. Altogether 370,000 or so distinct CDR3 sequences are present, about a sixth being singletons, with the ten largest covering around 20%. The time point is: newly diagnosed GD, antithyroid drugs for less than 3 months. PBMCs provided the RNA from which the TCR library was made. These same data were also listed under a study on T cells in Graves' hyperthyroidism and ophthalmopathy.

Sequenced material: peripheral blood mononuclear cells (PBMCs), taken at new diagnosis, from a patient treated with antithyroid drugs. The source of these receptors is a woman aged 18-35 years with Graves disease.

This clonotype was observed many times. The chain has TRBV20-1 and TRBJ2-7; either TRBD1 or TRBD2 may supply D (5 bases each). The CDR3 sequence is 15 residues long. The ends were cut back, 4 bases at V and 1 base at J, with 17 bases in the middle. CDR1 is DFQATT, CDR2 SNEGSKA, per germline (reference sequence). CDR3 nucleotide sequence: TGCAGTGCTATGGGCCGGGACCGAACTTCCTACGAGCAGTACTTC. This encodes CSAMGRDRTSYEQYF.

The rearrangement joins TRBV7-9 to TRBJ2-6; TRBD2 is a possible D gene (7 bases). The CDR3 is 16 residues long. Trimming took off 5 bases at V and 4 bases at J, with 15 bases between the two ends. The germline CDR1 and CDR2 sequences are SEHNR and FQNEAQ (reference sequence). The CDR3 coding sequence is TGTGCCAGCAGCCAGGGGCTACTAGCGGGGGCCAACGTCCTGACTTTC. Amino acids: CASSQGLLAGANVLTF.

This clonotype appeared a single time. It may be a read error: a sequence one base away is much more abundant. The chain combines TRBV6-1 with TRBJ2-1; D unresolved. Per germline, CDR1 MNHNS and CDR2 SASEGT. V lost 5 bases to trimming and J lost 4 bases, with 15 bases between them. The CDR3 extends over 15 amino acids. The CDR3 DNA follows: TGTGCCAGCAGTCCGGAACTGGAACAATACAATGAGCAGTTCTTC. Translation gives CASSPELEQYNEQFF.